This entry lists 31 T cell receptor beta chains sequenced from one sample in a study of control samples from healthy donors and cancer patients. Some clones are missing from TCRdb's copy, which holds only in-frame ones; the method was immunoSEQ multiplex PCR. The sample holds fewer than 70,000 clones, around 95% seen once. Sequenced input: blood. The receptor set was obtained from a young man in good health.

This clone was seen a single time. CDR3 protein: CASSMGQGPYNEQFF. Here the CDR3 DNA reads TGTGCCAGTAGTATGGGACAGGGACCGTACAATGAGCAGTTCTTC. The chain is built from TRBV19 and TRBJ2-1; 9 nucleotides agree with TRBD1. Germline CDR1 is LNHDA and CDR2 is SQIVND (reference sequence). J lost 4 bases, V lost 3 bases, and 4 bases had no gene match. The CDR3 consists of 15 residues.

CDR3 sequence (DNA): TGCGCCAGCAGCTTAACAGGGGGAAGCAATCAGCCCCAGCATTTT. This translates into CASSLTGGSNQPQHF. The J gene is TRBJ1-5, the V gene TRBV5-1; TRBD1 aligns across 8 bases. V shed 2 bases, J shed 1 base, and the junction held 2 bases outside the gene matches. The germline V gene encodes CDR1 SGHRS and CDR2 YFSETQ. The CDR3 totals 15 residues.

This chain joins TRBV4-3 and TRBJ2-5; 7 bases are shared with TRBD1. Germline V gene sequence: CDR1 LGHNA, CDR2 YSLEER. The length of the CDR3 is 18 residues. Trimming took 2 bases from V and 1 from J; bases not matched to a gene: 13. CDR3 in amino acids: CASSQNGWRQGFQETQYF. In DNA, the CDR3 is TGCGCCAGCAGCCAAAACGGGTGGAGACAGGGCTTCCAAGAGACCCAGTACTTC.

The genes are TRBV5-1 and TRBJ2-5; D ambiguous. V was trimmed by 1 base and J by 2 bases, leaving 6 bases between them. Germline V CDR1 and CDR2: SGHRS, YFSETQ. The CDR3 has 13 amino acids. DNA for the CDR3: TGCGCCAGCAGCTTGATGTCTCAAGAGACCCAGTACTTC. This gives the protein CASSLMSQETQYF.

This clone was observed a handful of times. The chain combines TRBV6-2 or TRBV6-3 with TRBJ1-1, with D perhaps matching TRBD1 (5 bases). Germline CDR1 and CDR2: MNHEY and SVGEGT. The V end lost 0 bases, the J end lost 7 bases, and 12 bases lay between the germline ends. CDR3 length equals 14 residues. In nucleotides, the CDR3 is TGTGCCAGCAGTTACTCGGTTGACAGTGGTGAAGCTTTCTTT. Translated: CASSYSVDSGEAFF.

The chain employs TRBV5-6 and TRBJ2-3; D may be TRBD1 (7 bases). Germline V gene data show CDR1 as SGHDT and CDR2 as YYEEEE. Trimming removed 2 bases from V and 0 bases from J, with 13 bases in between. The CDR3 contains 16 residues. CDR3 nucleotide sequence: TGTGCCAGCAGCTTTAGTGCGGGACAGAGCACAGATACGCAGTATTTT. Encoded protein: CASSFSAGQSTDTQYF.

The chain combines TRBV7-9 with TRBJ2-1; 9 nucleotides match TRBD2. Trimming at V came to 3 bases and at J to 3 bases, leaving 3 bases not matched to a gene. Germline CDR1 reads SEHNR; CDR2 reads FQNEAQ (reference sequence). The CDR3 has 15 residues. CDR3 loop: CASSLAGGHYNEQFF. CDR3 bases: TGTGCCAGCAGCTTGGCGGGAGGGCACTACAATGAGCAGTTCTTC.

This clone has just a few counts. The chain employs TRBV27 and TRBJ1-1, with no clear D. V lost 2 bases and J lost 0, with 13 bases in between. This CDR3 is built from 16 residues. The germline V gene encodes CDR1 MNHEY and CDR2 SMNVEV (reference sequence). The DNA of the CDR3 is TGTGCCAGCAGTTTAAGCTGGGGAAGGATGAACACTGAAGCTTTCTTT. Protein: CASSLSWGRMNTEAFF.

A word on this clone: One junction end disagrees with the germline gene, perhaps due to a read error. The gene calls are TRBV7-3 and TRBJ2-1, with 10 bases matching TRBD2. CDR3 length: 14 amino acids. Germline V gives CDR1 SGHTA, CDR2 FQGTGA. The CDR3 loop is CASSLTPRAGGPIF. The CDR3 DNA sequence: TGTGCCAGCAGCTTAACCCCCCGAGCGGGGGGGCCAATCTTC.

V gene TRBV9 combines with J gene TRBJ2-4, with a weak D call TRBD1 (6 bases). Germline CDR1 and CDR2: SGDLS and YYNGEE. This CDR3 has 16 residues. The V gene lost 0 bases and the J gene lost 0 bases, with 10 bases spanning the gap. The CDR3 DNA sequence: TGTGCCAGCAGCGTAGCAGCAGGGGTAGCCAAAAACATTCAGTACTTC. As protein: CASSVAAGVAKNIQYF.

The CDR3 is CASSLGTGRDQPQHF. The CDR3 region has the DNA TGCGCCAGCAGCTTGGGAACGGGCCGCGATCAGCCCCAGCATTTT. The rearrangement uses TRBV5-1 and TRBJ1-5; D ambiguous. Germline V gene sequence: CDR1 SGHRS, CDR2 YFSETQ. V lost 0 bases, J lost 5 bases, and 12 bases lay in between. CDR3 length: 15 residues.

This chain uses TRBV19 with TRBJ2-3; D might be TRBD2 (5 bases). Trimming left V 1 base short and J 4 bases short, with 12 bases between. This CDR3 has 15 amino acids. The V gene's germline CDR1 is LNHDA and CDR2 SQIVND (reference sequence). In nucleotides, the CDR3 is TGTGCCAGTAGTATAGCCCCGGGATCGGCAGATACGCAGTATTTT. Amino acids: CASSIAPGSADTQYF. Full variable domain (missing parts from reference TRBV19 and TRBJ2-3): DGGITQSPKYLFRKEGQNVTLSCEQNLNHDAMYWYRQDPGQGLRLIYYSQIVNDFQKGDIAEGYSVSREKKESFPLTVTSAQKNPTAFYLCASSIAPGSADTQYFGPGTRLTVL.

The chain employs TRBV12-5 and TRBJ2-5; possibly TRBD2 for D (6 bases). CDR1 and CDR2 from the germline V gene are LGHNT and FRNRAP. This CDR3 is built from 15 residues. V gave up 1 base and J gave up 6 bases, with 15 bases separating them. The CDR3, as DNA: TGTGCTAGTGGTTTGGACGGGAGCATCGTAAAGACCCAGTACTTC. Amino acids: CASGLDGSIVKTQYF.

Comment on this clone: Other DNA sequences within the sample encode an identical CDR3. The V and J genes are TRBV4-2 and TRBJ1-6; 9 bases line up with TRBD1. The CDR3 totals 16 residues. Unmatched junction bases numbered 3, after V lost 0 bases and J lost 6 bases. Germline V gives CDR1 LGHNA, CDR2 YNFKEQ. CDR3 in amino acids: CASSQDRDRVNSPLHF. CDR3 DNA sequence: TGTGCCAGCAGCCAAGACCGGGACAGGGTTAATTCACCCCTCCACTTT.

The V and J genes are TRBV14 and TRBJ1-2; D unresolved. CDR1 is SGHDN and CDR2 is FVKESK in the germline V gene. Between the trimmed V and J ends, which lost 2 bases and 4 bases, there was a span of 14 bases. The CDR3 has 15 residues. CDR3 region: CASSQNARPLYGYTF. CDR3 bases: TGTGCCAGCAGCCAAAACGCCAGACCTCTCTATGGCTACACCTTC.

This clone was observed a single time. This chain uses TRBV28 with TRBJ2-1; D may be TRBD2 (5 bases). Germline V gene sequence: CDR1 MDHEN, CDR2 SYDVKM. Trimming left V 4 bases short and J 0 bases short, with 10 bases between. CDR3 length: 15 amino acids. The CDR3 reads CASSSSGGSYNEQFF. In DNA, the CDR3 is TGTGCCAGCAGTTCGAGCGGAGGCTCCTACAATGAGCAGTTCTTC.

The V gene is TRBV18, the J gene TRBJ1-4; D unclear. CDR3 length equals 16 residues. Trimming removed 3 bases at V and 8 bases at J, with 19 bases between. Germline CDR1 is KGHSH and CDR2 is LQKENI. This chain's CDR3 is CASSPLLDGSGEKLFF. CDR3 nucleotide sequence: TGTGCCAGCTCACCCCTACTGGACGGGTCTGGGGAAAAACTGTTTTTT.

V and J are TRBV12-3 or TRBV12-4 and TRBJ1-1, with D hard to call. Deletions cut 8 bases from V and 5 bases from J, with 12 bases between. The CDR3 is made up of 12 amino acids. CDR3 DNA: TGTGCCAGCGACCGAGTTCTGACTGAAGCTTTCTTT. Amino acids: CASDRVLTEAFF.

V usage is TRBV27 and J usage is TRBJ2-1, with D perhaps matching TRBD2 (5 bases). This CDR3 has 16 amino acids. Germline lookup yields CDR1 MNHEY and CDR2 SMNVEV (reference sequence). Trimming pared 5 bases from V and 2 bases from J, leaving 16 bases between. CDR3 nucleotide sequence: TGTGCCAGCAGTCCCCCTCCTAGCCAGCCCTACAATGAGCAGTTCTTC. This encodes CASSPPPSQPYNEQFF.

V and J are TRBV28 and TRBJ2-3; D is possibly TRBD2 (6 bases). The CDR3 sequence is 14 residues long. The ends were cut back, 6 bases at V and 2 bases at J, with 12 bases in the middle. Germline CDR1 is MDHEN and CDR2 is SYDVKM. The CDR3 nucleotides are TGTGCCAGCAGGGGAGGTTGGGACACAGATACGCAGTATTTT. It codes for CASRGGWDTDTQYF.

The chain uses TRBV27 and TRBJ2-7; 11 bases are a match to TRBD1. The length of the CDR3 is 16 residues. Germline CDR1 reads MNHEY; CDR2 reads SMNVEV (reference sequence). The J segment lost 5 bases and the V segment lost 5 bases, leaving 11 bases of the junction unmatched. DNA for the CDR3: TGTGCCAGCAGTCCTAGGGGCGGGACAGGGGGTCACGAGCAGTACTTC. Translation: CASSPRGGTGGHEQYF.

The CDR3 loop reads CASSGGRVFSYEQYF. The CDR3, as DNA: TGTGCCAGCAGTGGGGGCAGGGTCTTTTCCTACGAGCAGTACTTC. The chain is built from TRBV2 and TRBJ2-7, with D possibly TRBD1 on 5 matching bases. This CDR3 comprises 15 residues. The V end lost 4 bases, the J end lost 1 base, and 14 bases lay between the germline ends. Germline values: CDR1 SNHLY, CDR2 FYNNEI.

The rearrangement joins TRBV19 to TRBJ2-2; perhaps TRBD1 as D (5 bases). The ends were cut back, 8 bases at V and 4 bases at J, with 14 bases in the middle. Germline CDR1 is LNHDA and CDR2 is SQIVND (reference sequence). The length of the CDR3 is 14 residues. The CDR3 reads CASSSGLGTGELFF. The CDR3 DNA reads TGTGCCAGTTCCTCAGGGCTCGGCACCGGGGAGCTGTTTTTT.

The V gene is TRBV15, the J gene TRBJ1-3, with a possible D match to TRBD1 (5 bases). CDR3 size: 15 residues. With 0 bases removed from V and 1 base from J, the gap between germline ends came to 7 bases. Germline lookup yields CDR1 LNHNV and CDR2 YYDKDF (reference sequence). The CDR3 bases are TGTGCCACCAGCAGAGATCGGGGGTCTGGAAACACCATATATTTT. Protein sequence: CATSRDRGSGNTIYF.

This chain links TRBV19 with TRBJ2-6; maybe TRBD1 (5 bases). The CDR3 is 18 residues long. The V end was cut by 4 bases, the J end by 3 bases, with 19 bases between. The germline V gene has CDR1 LNHDA and CDR2 SQIVND (reference sequence). The CDR3 loop reads CASSNQGPGRGGANVLTF. CDR3 in DNA: TGTGCCAGTAGTAACCAAGGGCCAGGGCGCGGTGGGGCCAACGTCCTGACTTTC.

The rearrangement links TRBV9 to TRBJ2-2; 11 positions match TRBD2. This CDR3 spans 15 amino acids. CDR1 is SGDLS, CDR2 YYNGEE, per germline. With 3 bases clipped from V and 7 bases from J, the junction kept 5 bases outside the gene matches. CDR3 amino acids: CASSGNLAGGGELFF. The CDR3 nucleotides are TGTGCCAGCAGCGGAAACCTAGCGGGAGGCGGGGAGCTGTTTTTT.

The gene calls are TRBV6-6 and TRBJ2-3; possibly TRBD2 for D (6 bases). The CDR3 extends over 15 amino acids. Trimming took off 2 bases at V and 3 bases at J, with 12 bases between the two ends. The germline CDR1 and CDR2 sequences are MNHNY and SVGAGI (reference sequence). In nucleotides, the CDR3 is TGTGCCAGCAGTTACGTGCGGGAACCTACAGATACGCAGTATTTT. The encoded protein is CASSYVREPTDTQYF.

This chain joins TRBV30 and TRBJ1-6; TRBD1 matches 10 bases. The V and J ends lost 4 bases and 10 bases, in that order; junction bases with no gene match: 10. The CDR3 is 15 residues long. Germline values: CDR1 GTSNPN, CDR2 SVGIG (reference sequence). The CDR3 loop reads CAWINPGQGRSPLHF. CDR3 DNA sequence: TGTGCCTGGATAAACCCGGGACAGGGGAGGTCACCCCTCCACTTT.

This clone occurred once. V is TRBV4-1 and J is TRBJ2-6, with D hard to call. The germline CDR1 and CDR2 sequences are MGHRA and YSYEKL. The CDR3 totals 17 residues. Between the trimmed V and J ends, which lost 4 bases and 0 bases, there was a span of 13 bases. The CDR3 loop is CASSLTFTVSGANVLTF. CDR3 DNA: TGCGCCAGCAGCCTCACTTTTACCGTCTCTGGGGCCAACGTCCTGACTTTC.

The rearrangement uses TRBV6-5 and TRBJ1-2, with 10 bases aligning to TRBD1. J gave up 8 bases and V 5 bases, and 8 bases lay outside the gene matches. Looked up from germline, CDR1 is MNHEY and CDR2 is SVGAGI. The CDR3 sequence is 14 residues long. This CDR3 reads CASSPTGGVRGYTF. The CDR3 DNA follows: TGTGCCAGCAGTCCGACAGGGGGCGTGAGAGGCTACACCTTC.

The chain is built from TRBV28 and TRBJ1-5; no clear D gene. The CDR3 sequence is 16 residues long. Germline CDR1 reads MDHEN; CDR2 reads SYDVKM. Deletions cut 3 bases from V and 0 bases from J, with 12 bases between. The CDR3 protein is CASSLLARISNQPQHF. CDR3 nucleotides: TGTGCCAGCAGTTTGCTTGCACGAATTAGCAATCAGCCCCAGCATTTT.